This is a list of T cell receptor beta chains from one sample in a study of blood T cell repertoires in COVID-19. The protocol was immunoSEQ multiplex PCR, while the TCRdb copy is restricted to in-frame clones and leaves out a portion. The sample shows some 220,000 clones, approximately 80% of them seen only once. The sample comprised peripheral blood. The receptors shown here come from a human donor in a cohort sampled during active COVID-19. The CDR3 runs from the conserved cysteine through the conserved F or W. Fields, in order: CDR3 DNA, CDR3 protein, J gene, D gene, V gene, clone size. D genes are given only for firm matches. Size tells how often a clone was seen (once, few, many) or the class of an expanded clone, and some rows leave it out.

CDR3nt: TGTGCCAGCAGTCGCCATGGGGCCAGGGGTTCACCCCTCCACTTT; CDR3aa: CASSRHGARGSPLHF; j_gene: TRBJ1-6; d_gene: -; v_gene: TRBV11-2; abundance: -
CDR3nt: TGTGCCAGCAGCTTAGGTCCCACAGGGCAGGCCGGGGAGCTGTTTTTT; CDR3aa: CASSLGPTGQAGELFF; j_gene: TRBJ2-2; d_gene: -; v_gene: TRBV7-2; abundance: few
CDR3nt: TGTGCCAGCAGAGATCCGGACAGGGATAATGGCTACACCTTC; CDR3aa: CASRDPDRDNGYTF; j_gene: TRBJ1-2; d_gene: TRBD1; v_gene: TRBV2; abundance: -
CDR3nt: TGTGCCAGCAGCCAAGCCGGGACTAGCGCCCACGCCCAGCAGTACTTC; CDR3aa: CASSQAGTSAHAQQYF; j_gene: TRBJ2-7; d_gene: TRBD2; v_gene: TRBV3-1/TRBV3-2; abundance: -
CDR3nt: TGTGCCAGCTCTCGGGCTAGCGGGGAACCTCTCAATGAGCAGTTCTTC; CDR3aa: CASSRASGEPLNEQFF; j_gene: TRBJ2-1; d_gene: TRBD2; v_gene: TRBV7-2; abundance: -
CDR3nt: TGTGCCAGCGCAATGAGGGGAGGGAGAGGAGAGACCCAGTACTTC; CDR3aa: CASAMRGGRGETQYF; j_gene: TRBJ2-5; d_gene: TRBD2; v_gene: TRBV9; abundance: -
CDR3nt: TGCAGCGCCCGATCAGGGGGACAGGCAGATACGCAGTATTTT; CDR3aa: CSARSGGQADTQYF; j_gene: TRBJ2-3; d_gene: TRBD1; v_gene: TRBV29-1; abundance: few
CDR3nt: TGTGCCAGCAGCACCACGGGGGTTCGATCCTATGGCTACACCTTC; CDR3aa: CASSTTGVRSYGYTF; j_gene: TRBJ1-2; d_gene: -; v_gene: TRBV5-6; abundance: -
CDR3nt: TGTGCCAGCGTCACAAACAATGAGCAGTTCTTC; CDR3aa: CASVTNNEQFF; j_gene: TRBJ2-1; d_gene: -; v_gene: TRBV6-5; abundance: -
CDR3nt: TGCGCCAGCAGCCAAAACCCCCAGGGCCCTCTCTATGGCTACACCTTC; CDR3aa: CASSQNPQGPLYGYTF; j_gene: TRBJ1-2; d_gene: -; v_gene: TRBV4-1; abundance: once
CDR3nt: TGTGCCAGCAGCGTAGCTCAAACCTGGGGGGCTGAAGCTTTCTTT; CDR3aa: CASSVAQTWGAEAFF; j_gene: TRBJ1-1; d_gene: -; v_gene: TRBV9; abundance: -
CDR3nt: TGTGCCAGCAGCTTACAAACTAGCGTTCAAGAGACCCAGTACTTC; CDR3aa: CASSLQTSVQETQYF; j_gene: TRBJ2-5; d_gene: TRBD2; v_gene: TRBV7-2; abundance: -
CDR3nt: TGTGCCAGCTCACCCCGACAGGGGGCGACTGGCTACACCTTC; CDR3aa: CASSPRQGATGYTF; j_gene: TRBJ1-2; d_gene: TRBD1; v_gene: TRBV18; abundance: few
CDR3nt: TGCGCCAGCAGCCAAGACACCCTACAGGGTGAGAGTGAGCAGTTCTTC; CDR3aa: CASSQDTLQGESEQFF; j_gene: TRBJ2-1; d_gene: -; v_gene: TRBV4-1; abundance: -
CDR3nt: TGTGCCAGCAGCCAAGGACAGGGCGGAAACACCATATATTTT; CDR3aa: CASSQGQGGNTIYF; j_gene: TRBJ1-3; d_gene: TRBD1; v_gene: TRBV3-1/TRBV3-2; abundance: -
CDR3nt: TGTGCCAGCAGTTTCGGACAGGGGGCAAACACCATATATTTT; CDR3aa: CASSFGQGANTIYF; j_gene: TRBJ1-3; d_gene: TRBD1; v_gene: TRBV5-4; abundance: -
CDR3nt: TGTGCCAGCAGCTTAGATTTCGGGAGCCGCAACAATGAGCAGTTCTTC; CDR3aa: CASSLDFGSRNNEQFF; j_gene: TRBJ2-1; d_gene: -; v_gene: TRBV11-1; abundance: -
CDR3nt: TGCGCCAGCAGCTTAGAAGCGGGGGGCAACAATGAGCAGTTCTTC; CDR3aa: CASSLEAGGNNEQFF; j_gene: TRBJ2-1; d_gene: TRBD2; v_gene: TRBV5-1; abundance: -
CDR3nt: TGTGCCAGCAGTCGAACAGGCAATCAGCCCCAGCATTTT; CDR3aa: CASSRTGNQPQHF; j_gene: TRBJ1-5; d_gene: -; v_gene: TRBV7-9; abundance: few